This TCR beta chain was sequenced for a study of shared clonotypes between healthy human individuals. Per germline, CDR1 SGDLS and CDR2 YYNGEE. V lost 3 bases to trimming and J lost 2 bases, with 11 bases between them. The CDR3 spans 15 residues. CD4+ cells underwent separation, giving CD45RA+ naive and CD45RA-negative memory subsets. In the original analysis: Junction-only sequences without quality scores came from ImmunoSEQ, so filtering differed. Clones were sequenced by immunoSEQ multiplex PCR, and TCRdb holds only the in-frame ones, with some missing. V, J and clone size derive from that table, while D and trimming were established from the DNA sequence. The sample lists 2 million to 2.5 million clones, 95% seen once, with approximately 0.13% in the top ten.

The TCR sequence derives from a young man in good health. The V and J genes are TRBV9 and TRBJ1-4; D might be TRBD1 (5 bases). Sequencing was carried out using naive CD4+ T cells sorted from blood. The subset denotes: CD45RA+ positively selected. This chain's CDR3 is CASSGQGRTNEKLFF. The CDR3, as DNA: TGTGCCAGCAGCGGCCAGGGTCGTACTAATGAAAAACTGTTTTTT.